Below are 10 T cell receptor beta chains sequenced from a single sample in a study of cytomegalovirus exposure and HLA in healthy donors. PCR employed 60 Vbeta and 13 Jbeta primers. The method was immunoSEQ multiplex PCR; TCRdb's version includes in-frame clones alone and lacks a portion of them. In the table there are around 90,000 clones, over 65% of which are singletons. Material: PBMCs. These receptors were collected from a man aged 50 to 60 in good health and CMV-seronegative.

The CDR3 DNA follows: TGTGCCAGCAGCCTTAGCGGTAACTACAATGAGCAGTTCTTC. The encoded protein is CASSLSGNYNEQFF. The V gene is TRBV9, the J gene TRBJ2-1; maybe TRBD2 (6 bases). The CDR3 has 14 residues. In germline, CDR1 is SGDLS, CDR2 YYNGEE. V was trimmed by 4 bases and J by 3 bases, leaving 11 bases between them.

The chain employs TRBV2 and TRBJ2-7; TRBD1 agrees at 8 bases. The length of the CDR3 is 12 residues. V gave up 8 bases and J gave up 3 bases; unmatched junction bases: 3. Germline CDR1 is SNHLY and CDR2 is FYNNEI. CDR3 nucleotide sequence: TGTGCCAGCCTCGGACAGGGCTACGAGCAGTACTTC. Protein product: CASLGQGYEQYF.

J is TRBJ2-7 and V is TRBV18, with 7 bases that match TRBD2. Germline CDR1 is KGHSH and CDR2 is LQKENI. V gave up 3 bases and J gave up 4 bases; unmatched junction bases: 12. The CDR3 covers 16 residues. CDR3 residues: CASSPQAGAGLYEQYF. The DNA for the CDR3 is TGTGCCAGCTCACCTCAGGCGGGAGCGGGTTTGTACGAGCAGTACTTC.

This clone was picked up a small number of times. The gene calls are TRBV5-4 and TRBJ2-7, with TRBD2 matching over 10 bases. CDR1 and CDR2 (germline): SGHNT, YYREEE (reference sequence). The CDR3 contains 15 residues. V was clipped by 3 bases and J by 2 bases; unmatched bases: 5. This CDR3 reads CASSSQLAGTYEQYF. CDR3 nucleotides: TGTGCCAGCAGCTCCCAACTAGCGGGGACCTACGAGCAGTACTTC.

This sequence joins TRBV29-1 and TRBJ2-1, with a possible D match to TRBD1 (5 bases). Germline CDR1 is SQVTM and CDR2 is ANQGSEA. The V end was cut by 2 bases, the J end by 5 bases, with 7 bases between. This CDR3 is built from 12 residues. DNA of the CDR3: TGCAGCGTTGAACTCAGGGACAATGAGCAGTTCTTC. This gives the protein CSVELRDNEQFF.

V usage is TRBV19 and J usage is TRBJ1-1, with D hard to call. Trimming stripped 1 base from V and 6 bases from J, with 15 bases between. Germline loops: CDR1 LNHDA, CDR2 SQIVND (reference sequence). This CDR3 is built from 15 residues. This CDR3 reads CASSIVYTSGAEAFF. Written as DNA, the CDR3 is TGTGCCAGTAGTATAGTGTATACCTCCGGTGCTGAAGCTTTCTTT.

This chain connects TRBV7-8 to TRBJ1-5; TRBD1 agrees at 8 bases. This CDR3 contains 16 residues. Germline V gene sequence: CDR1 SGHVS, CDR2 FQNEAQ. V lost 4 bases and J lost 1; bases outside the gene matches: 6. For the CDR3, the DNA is TGTGCCAGCAGCTCGCGACAGGGGAGAAGCAATCAGCCCCAGCATTTT. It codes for CASSSRQGRSNQPQHF.

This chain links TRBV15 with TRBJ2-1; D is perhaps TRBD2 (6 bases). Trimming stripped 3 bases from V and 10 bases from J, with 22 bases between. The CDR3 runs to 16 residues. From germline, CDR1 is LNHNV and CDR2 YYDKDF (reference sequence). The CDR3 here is CATSRGDSPVVEEQFF. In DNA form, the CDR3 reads TGTGCCACCAGCAGGGGGGACTCCCCGGTTGTGGAGGAGCAGTTCTTC.

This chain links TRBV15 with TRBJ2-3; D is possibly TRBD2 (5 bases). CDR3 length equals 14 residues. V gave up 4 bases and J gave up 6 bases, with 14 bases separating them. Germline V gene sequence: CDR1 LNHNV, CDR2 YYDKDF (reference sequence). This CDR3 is CATSTSRRGDTQYF. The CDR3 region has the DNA TGTGCCACCAGCACAAGTCGGCGAGGGGATACGCAGTATTTT.

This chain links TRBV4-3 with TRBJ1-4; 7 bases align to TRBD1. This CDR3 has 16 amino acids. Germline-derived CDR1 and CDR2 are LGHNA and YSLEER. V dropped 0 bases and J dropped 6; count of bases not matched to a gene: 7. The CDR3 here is CASSQDRDRPHEKLFF. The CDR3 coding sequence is TGCGCCAGCAGCCAAGATAGGGACAGACCCCATGAAAAACTGTTTTTT.